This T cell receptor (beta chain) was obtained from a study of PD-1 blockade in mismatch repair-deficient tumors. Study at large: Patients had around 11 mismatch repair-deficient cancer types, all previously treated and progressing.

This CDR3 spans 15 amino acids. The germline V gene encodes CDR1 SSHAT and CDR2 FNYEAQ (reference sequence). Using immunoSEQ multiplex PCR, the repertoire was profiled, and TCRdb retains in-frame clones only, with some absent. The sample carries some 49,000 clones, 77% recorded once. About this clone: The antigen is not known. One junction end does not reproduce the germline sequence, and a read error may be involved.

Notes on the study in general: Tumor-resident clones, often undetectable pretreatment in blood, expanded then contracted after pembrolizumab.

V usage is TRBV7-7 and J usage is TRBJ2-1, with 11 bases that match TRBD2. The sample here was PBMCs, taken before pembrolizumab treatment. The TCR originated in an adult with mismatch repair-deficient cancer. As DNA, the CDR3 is TGTGCTAGCAGCAAAACTAGCGGGAGTTCCAATGAGCAGTTCTTC. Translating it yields CASSKTSGSSNEQFF.